These 32 T cell receptor beta chains originate from one sample sequenced in a study of T-cell reconstitution after alpha-beta-depleted transplantation in children. The library targeted TCRbeta and was prepared with unique molecular identifiers. TCRdb passed the PCR reads through MiXCR, listing each CDR3 protein once. The sample lists roughly 610,000 distinct CDR3 sequences, under 12% occurring once. Sample: PBMCs from the stem cell graft donor, taken from the stem cell graft. These receptors were obtained from a human donor who donated a stem cell graft to a child with acute myeloid leukemia.

The chain employs TRBV29-1 and TRBJ2-7; D perhaps matches TRBD2 (5 bases). V shed 4 bases and J shed 6 bases, with 22 bases lying between them. Germline-derived CDR1 and CDR2 are SQVTM and ANQGSEA. The CDR3 loop spans 15 amino acids. The CDR3 coding sequence is TGCAGCGTTGGACGGGAAACGGTCCGGCTCGTCGAGCAGTACTTC. Its translation is CSVGRETVRLVEQYF.

The chain carries TRBV6-1 and TRBJ1-2; 7 nucleotides line up with TRBD1. Germline V CDR1 and CDR2: MNHNS, SASEGT. The CDR3 contains 14 residues. With 7 bases clipped from V and 4 bases from J, the junction kept 9 bases outside the gene matches. CDR3 residues: CASTPGTAFYGYTF. CDR3 sequence (DNA): TGTGCCAGCACTCCCGGGACAGCCTTCTATGGCTACACCTTC.

The rearrangement uses TRBV30 and TRBJ2-1, with 8 nucleotides matching TRBD1. CDR3 length: 12 residues. Looked up from germline, CDR1 is GTSNPN and CDR2 is SVGIG (reference sequence). Trimming took 6 bases from V and 2 from J; bases not matched to a gene: 0. The CDR3 DNA reads as TGTGCCTGCAGGGGGCCCTACAATGAGCAGTTCTTC. This encodes CACRGPYNEQFF. The complete variable domain, with remaining parts taken from reference TRBV30 and TRBJ2-1, reads SQTIHQWPATLVQPVGSPLSLECTVEGTSNPNLYWYRQAAGRGLQLLFYSVGIGQISSEVPQNLSASRPQDRQFILSSKKLLLSDSGFYLCACRGPYNEQFFGPGTRLTVL.

There are many counts of this clonotype. The chain combines TRBV12-3 or TRBV12-4 with TRBJ1-3; D ambiguous. This CDR3 region has 14 residues. V was trimmed by 8 bases and J by 4 bases, leaving 15 bases between them. The chain's CDR3 is CASRDGKTGNTIYF. CDR3 DNA: TGTGCCAGCCGCGACGGGAAAACCGGAAACACCATATATTTT.

This clonotype occurred a few times. The chain joins TRBV30 to TRBJ1-1, with a tentative D call TRBD1 (6 bases). Germline V CDR1 and CDR2: GTSNPN, SVGIG (reference sequence). Trimming left V 0 bases short and J 4 bases short, with 12 bases between. CDR3 length equals 14 residues. In DNA, the CDR3 is TGTGCCTGGAGTGTAGGCAGGGGCAGCACTGAAGCTTTCTTT. This codes for CAWSVGRGSTEAFF.

This clonotype was observed a few times. This chain's CDR3 is CASSPSVAYNEQFF. The DNA of the CDR3 is TGTGCCAGCAGTCCCTCAGTCGCCTACAATGAGCAGTTCTTC. The chain couples TRBV12-3 or TRBV12-4 to TRBJ2-1, with D uncertain. The V gene lost 5 bases and the J gene lost 2 bases, with 10 bases spanning the gap. The CDR3 spans 14 residues.

J is TRBJ2-7 and V is TRBV12-3 or TRBV12-4, with 11 positions matching TRBD2. CDR3 length: 18 amino acids. V was pared by 6 bases and J by 1 base, with 14 bases of the junction left unmatched. The chain's CDR3 is CASSPGGLAGGGSYEQYF. CDR3 in DNA: TGTGCCAGCAGCCCTGGGGGCCTAGCGGGAGGAGGGTCCTACGAGCAGTACTTC.

This clonotype was seen a handful of times. V is TRBV6-5 and J is TRBJ2-1; 13 bases fit TRBD2. Germline V lookup: CDR1 MNHEY, CDR2 SVGAGI. CDR3 size: 15 residues. With V trimmed by 5 bases and J by 7 bases, 5 bases remained unmatched. The CDR3, as DNA: TGTGCCAGCAGTACGACTAGCGGGAGGTTTAATGAGCAGTTCTTC. It codes for CASSTTSGRFNEQFF.

This clonotype was observed a handful of times. The V and J genes are TRBV12-3 or TRBV12-4 and TRBJ2-7, with 8 bases matching TRBD1. CDR3 length: 12 amino acids. V gave up 3 bases and J gave up 7 bases; unmatched junction bases: 2. CDR3 nucleotides: TGTGCCAGCAGTTTTACAGGGGGGGAGCAGTACTTC. This translates into CASSFTGGEQYF.

This clonotype has only a few counts. The chain employs TRBV11-2 and TRBJ2-5; D gene uncertain. V was clipped by 2 bases and J by 0 bases, with 10 bases between them. The CDR3 loop spans 15 amino acids. CDR1 and CDR2 (germline): SGHAT, FQNNGV. The CDR3 loop is CASSLRVADQETQYF. CDR3 sequence (DNA): TGTGCCAGCAGCTTAAGGGTGGCGGACCAAGAGACCCAGTACTTC.

This clonotype was counted between two and nine times. This chain connects TRBV7-2 to TRBJ2-5; 7 bases fit TRBD1. V lost 3 bases and J lost 1; bases outside the gene matches: 8. This CDR3 is built from 16 residues. CDR1 is SGHTA and CDR2 is FQGNSA in the germline V gene. CDR3 in DNA: TGTGCCAGCAGCTTTTTTACAGGGGACAGCCAAGAGACCCAGTACTTC. Residues: CASSFFTGDSQETQYF.

This clonotype was picked up a small number of times. CDR3 DNA sequence: TGCAGCGCCGGGACAGGGACTAGGGATGAGCAGTTCTTC. Translating gives CSAGTGTRDEQFF. V usage is TRBV29-1 and J usage is TRBJ2-1; a weak D match, TRBD1 (9 bases). CDR1 is SQVTM and CDR2 is ANQGSEA in the germline V gene. V was trimmed by 7 bases and J by 8 bases, leaving 18 bases between them. The CDR3 spans 13 residues.

V and J are TRBV7-2 and TRBJ1-4; D unclear. The germline V gene has CDR1 SGHTA and CDR2 FQGNSA. Trimming stripped 8 bases from V and 12 bases from J, with 16 bases between. The CDR3 is made up of 12 amino acids. CDR3 in amino acids: CASPLPLVELFF. The CDR3 DNA is TGTGCCAGCCCCCTTCCTCTAGTTGAACTGTTTTTT.

The chain recombines TRBV6-2 or TRBV6-3 with TRBJ2-1; 7 nucleotides agree with TRBD1. This CDR3 contains 16 residues. Germline trimming cut 6 bases from V and 0 bases from J; bases unmatched to any gene: 8. CDR1 is MNHEY and CDR2 is SVGEGT in the germline V gene. This chain's CDR3 is CASSPMGTVSYNEQFF. The CDR3 nucleotides read TGTGCCAGCAGCCCCATGGGGACAGTCTCCTACAATGAGCAGTTCTTC.

This clonotype has only a few counts. This chain links TRBV20-1 with TRBJ2-5, with TRBD2 matching over 13 bases. J was trimmed by 4 bases and V by 5 bases; bases with no gene match: 4. The CDR3 contains 14 residues. In germline, CDR1 is DFQATT, CDR2 SNEGSKA (reference sequence). The CDR3 loop reads CSAGTSGKVETQYF. The CDR3 DNA is TGCAGTGCTGGGACTAGCGGGAAGGTAGAGACCCAGTACTTC.

The chain recombines TRBV10-3 with TRBJ2-5; no firm D call. V lost 4 bases, J lost 5 bases, and 11 bases lay in between. Per germline, CDR1 ENHRY and CDR2 SYGVKD. CDR3 length equals 13 residues. CDR3 sequence reads: CAISVGGRETQYF. The CDR3 DNA is TGTGCCATCAGTGTGGGTGGCAGGGAGACCCAGTACTTC.

This clonotype was counted a few times. This rearrangement joins TRBV29-1 to TRBJ2-5; TRBD2 aligns across 7 bases. This CDR3 contains 16 residues. V trimming: 4 bases; J trimming: 5 bases; junction bases outside the gene matches: 16. Looked up from germline, CDR1 is SQVTM and CDR2 is ANQGSEA. In DNA, the CDR3 is TGCAGCGTTGTCCCGGGTACTAGCGCACTGGGGGAGACCCAGTACTTC. This sequence encodes CSVVPGTSALGETQYF.

The table lists this clonotype with a few counts. The rearrangement uses TRBV11-2 and TRBJ2-1; 7 nucleotides line up with TRBD1. The CDR3 covers 16 residues. J gave up 1 base and V 4 bases, and 7 bases lay outside the gene matches. CDR1 is SGHAT and CDR2 is FQNNGV in the germline V gene. The CDR3 DNA is TGTGCCAGCAGCTCACAGGGGCCCCCGTCCTACAATGAGCAGTTCTTC. Translation gives CASSSQGPPSYNEQFF.

The sample holds a few counts of this clonotype. This chain uses TRBV20-1 with TRBJ2-3; D is uncertain. Germline V CDR1 and CDR2: DFQATT, SNEGSKA (reference sequence). This CDR3 contains 11 residues. V was pared by 6 bases and J by 4 bases, with 8 bases between. CDR3: CSAQHSDTQYF. The CDR3 bases are TGCAGTGCCCAGCATTCAGATACGCAGTATTTT.

The chain links TRBV10-3 to TRBJ2-1; 14 bases agree with TRBD2. Germline CDR1 reads ENHRY; CDR2 reads SYGVKD. This CDR3 contains 15 residues. Trimming cost V 7 bases and J 10 bases; bases outside gene matches: 9. The CDR3, as DNA: TGTGCCATCAAAGAGGGACTAGCGGGAGAAGGAGAGCAGTTCTTC. Encoded protein: CAIKEGLAGEGEQFF.

This clonotype was seen a handful of times. This sequence joins TRBV5-1 and TRBJ2-5, with D perhaps given as TRBD1 or TRBD2 (5 bases each). CDR3 length equals 14 residues. Germline assignment: CDR1 SGHRS and CDR2 YFSETQ. Between the trimmed V and J ends, which lost 2 bases and 2 bases, there was a span of 10 bases. The CDR3 region is CASSFQGPQETQYF. The CDR3 DNA follows: TGCGCCAGCAGCTTCCAGGGACCACAAGAGACCCAGTACTTC.

This clonotype was detected ten times or more. The V call is TRBV25-1, the J call TRBJ1-1, with 12 nucleotides matching TRBD1. The CDR3 sequence is 15 residues long. The V gene end was trimmed by 2 bases and the J gene end by 4 bases; junction bases not matched to a gene: 2. The germline V gene has CDR1 MGHDK and CDR2 SYGVNS. The CDR3 region is CASSEGTGGLTEAFF. DNA for the CDR3: TGTGCCAGCAGTGAAGGGACAGGGGGCCTCACTGAAGCTTTCTTT.

This clonotype was seen many times. CDR3 sequence (DNA): TGTGCCAGCAGCCGTAACAGGGGCGAAGCTTTCTTT. Its protein product is CASSRNRGEAFF. The chain combines TRBV28 with TRBJ1-1, with 7 bases matching TRBD1. V was clipped by 6 bases and J by 8 bases; unmatched bases: 6. Germline V gene sequence: CDR1 MDHEN, CDR2 SYDVKM. The CDR3 is 12 amino acids.

This clonotype was seen a few times. This chain uses TRBV6-1 with TRBJ2-3; D unclear. CDR1 and CDR2 from the germline V gene are MNHNS and SASEGT. V was pared by 6 bases and J by 2 bases, with 18 bases between. This CDR3 spans 16 amino acids. In DNA form, the CDR3 reads TGTGCCAGCAGCCGTGACACCCCTGGGGACACAGATACGCAGTATTTT. The encoded protein is CASSRDTPGDTDTQYF.

The sample holds many counts of this clonotype. The V call is TRBV5-1, the J call TRBJ2-3; D uncertain. V shed 4 bases and J shed 2 bases, with 14 bases lying between them. Germline lookup yields CDR1 SGHRS and CDR2 YFSETQ. The CDR3 has 15 amino acids. The DNA of the CDR3 is TGCGCCAGCAGCCCGACCATTGGGCCCACAGATACGCAGTATTTT. It is translated as CASSPTIGPTDTQYF. Based on the CDR3 plus reference TRBV5-1 and TRBJ2-3, the full variable domain is KAGVTQTPRYLIKTRGQQVTLSCSPISGHRSVSWYQQTPGQGLQFLFEYFSETQRNKGNFPGRFSGRQFSNSRSEMNVSTLELGDSALYLCASSPTIGPTDTQYFGPGTRLTVL.

The J gene is TRBJ2-1, the V gene TRBV7-2, with TRBD2 identical over 7 bases. This CDR3 is 14 amino acids long. Losses at the gene ends were 1 base for V and 8 bases for J; bases not matched to a gene: 5. Germline V lookup: CDR1 SGHTA, CDR2 FQGNSA. The CDR3 DNA reads TGTGCCAGCAGCTTAGGGACTAGTCCCCATGAGCAGTTCTTC. It encodes CASSLGTSPHEQFF.

This clonotype came up a few times. The J gene is TRBJ2-1, the V gene TRBV29-1; D not certain. The CDR3 totals 12 residues. V was trimmed by 5 bases and J by 6 bases, leaving 11 bases between them. CDR1 is SQVTM and CDR2 is ANQGSEA in the germline V gene. The CDR3 reads CSVSYGPNEQFF. As DNA, the CDR3 is TGCAGCGTTTCGTACGGGCCCAATGAGCAGTTCTTC.

A few counts support this clonotype. The chain couples TRBV30 to TRBJ2-5; D remains ambiguous. Germline V gene sequence: CDR1 GTSNPN, CDR2 SVGIG (reference sequence). The V gene lost 0 bases and the J gene lost 2 bases, with 7 bases spanning the gap. The CDR3 length is 13 residues. The CDR3 DNA is TGTGCCTGGAGTGTAAGCAGACAAGAGACCCAGTACTTC. Its translation is CAWSVSRQETQYF.

This clonotype turned up a few times. The chain has TRBV12-3 or TRBV12-4 and TRBJ2-3; D call uncertain. V lost 1 base to trimming and J lost 3 bases, with 17 bases between them. The CDR3 runs 17 residues. The CDR3 reads CASSLGSGSRLTDTQYF. The CDR3 DNA is TGTGCCAGCAGTTTAGGATCGGGTAGCAGGTTGACAGATACGCAGTATTTT.

This clonotype was seen a handful of times. The chain employs TRBV29-1 and TRBJ1-2; possibly TRBD1 for D (6 bases). Trimming removed 7 bases at V and 4 bases at J, with 16 bases between. The V gene's germline CDR1 is SQVTM and CDR2 ANQGSEA. CDR3 length: 13 amino acids. CDR3 sequence reads: CSAGGGYGYGYTF. The CDR3 DNA reads TGCAGCGCGGGAGGGGGGTACGGCTATGGCTACACCTTC.

As to this clonotype: This sequence may be a read error, since a much larger clone differs from it by one base. This chain uses TRBV20-1 with TRBJ2-5, with D perhaps TRBD2 (5 bases). Germline CDR1 DFQATT, CDR2 SNEGSKA (reference sequence). The CDR3 sequence is 10 residues long. Trimming shortened V by 8 bases and J by 9 bases, and 13 bases separated the two germline ends. The CDR3 DNA reads as TGCAGTCCTCGGGTGGAGGCCCAGTACTTC. Residues: CSPRVEAQYF.

This clonotype was seen a few times. CDR3 residues: CASSYRVGEKLFF. The CDR3 bases are TGTGCCAGCAGTTACAGGGTCGGCGAAAAACTGTTTTTT. The chain employs TRBV6-5 and TRBJ1-4; D unresolved. Trimming stripped 2 bases from V and 8 bases from J, with 9 bases between. Germline-derived CDR1 and CDR2 are MNHEY and SVGAGI. This CDR3 is built from 13 residues.